The 27 T cell receptor beta chains below come from one sample, sequenced in a study of T cell repertoires in cytomegalovirus infection. In TCRdb, the reads were re-called with MiXCR into one record per CDR3 protein. The sample yields tens of thousands of distinct CDR3 sequences, about 20% seen once. No antigen is known for these receptors. Material: PBMCs, sequenced either directly or after in vitro stimulation (not recorded which). All receptors come from a human donor in good health (CMV status not recorded). Some clones in this sample may be carry-over from other donors' samples.

This clonotype was counted at least ten times. The chain joins TRBV7-2 to TRBJ1-5, with 9 bases identical to TRBD1. Germline trimming cut 0 bases from V and 1 base from J; bases unmatched to any gene: 4. Looked up from germline, CDR1 is SGHTA and CDR2 is FQGNSA. The CDR3 has 17 residues. The CDR3 bases are TGTGCCAGCAGCTTAGCCTGGGACAGGGTAAGCAATCAGCCCCAGCATTTT. This codes for CASSLAWDRVSNQPQHF.

This chain links TRBV12-3 or TRBV12-4 with TRBJ2-1; TRBD2 aligns across 12 bases. The CDR3 contains 17 residues. With V trimmed by 2 bases and J by 8 bases, 10 bases remained unmatched. In DNA, the CDR3 is TGTGCCAGCAGTTTATCCCTGTTGACTAGCGGGGGCGATGAGCAGTTCTTC. This codes for CASSLSLLTSGGDEQFF.

A few counts support this clonotype. V is TRBV29-1 and J is TRBJ2-1; 8 bases line up with TRBD2. Germline lookup yields CDR1 SQVTM and CDR2 ANQGSEA. The CDR3 has 15 residues. The J segment lost 8 bases and the V segment lost 0 bases, leaving 9 bases of the junction unmatched. The CDR3 loop reads CSVEEAGARGYEQFF. DNA of the CDR3: TGCAGCGTTGAAGAAGCGGGAGCCAGGGGCTATGAGCAGTTCTTC.

This chain links TRBV13 with TRBJ2-7, with D perhaps matching TRBD1 (6 bases). Germline V gene lookup returns CDR1 PRHDT and CDR2 FYEKMQ (reference sequence). The CDR3 length is 13 residues. With 2 bases removed from V and 7 bases from J, the gap between germline ends came to 12 bases. The CDR3 DNA sequence: TGTGCCAGCAGCTTAAACAGGGTTCAGGAGCAGTACTTC. This gives the protein CASSLNRVQEQYF.

This clonotype has at least ten counts. The rearrangement links TRBV7-2 to TRBJ2-1; 9 bases are a match to TRBD2. The CDR3 extends over 14 amino acids. CDR1 and CDR2 from the germline V gene are SGHTA and FQGNSA. V dropped 4 bases and J dropped 12; count of bases not matched to a gene: 10. CDR3 sequence (DNA): TGTGCCAGCAGCTGGGCGGGAGGGCCGGATGGGCAGTTCTTC. This gives the protein CASSWAGGPDGQFF.

This clonotype was seen only a few times. This rearrangement joins TRBV7-9 to TRBJ2-1, with 8 bases that match TRBD1. Germline values: CDR1 SEHNR, CDR2 FQNEAQ (reference sequence). The CDR3 covers 13 residues. V dropped 5 bases and J dropped 12; count of bases not matched to a gene: 9. The CDR3 DNA is TGTGCCAGCAGCCAGACAGGGGACCTCAGGCAGTTCTTC. It codes for CASSQTGDLRQFF.

This clonotype appeared many times. The V and J genes are TRBV6-4 and TRBJ2-3, with 8 positions matching TRBD2. Germline CDR1 reads MRHNA; CDR2 reads SNTAGT. The CDR3 length is 14 residues. V was clipped by 2 bases and J by 2 bases; unmatched bases: 0. This CDR3 reads CASSDGLATDTQYF. CDR3 bases: TGTGCCAGCAGTGACGGACTAGCCACAGATACGCAGTATTTT.

This clonotype was seen many times. The chain has TRBV5-1 and TRBJ2-2; D may be TRBD1 (6 bases). The CDR3 is made up of 15 amino acids. Germline V lookup: CDR1 SGHRS, CDR2 YFSETQ. Trimming shortened V by 0 bases and J by 1 base, and 7 bases separated the two germline ends. CDR3 nucleotides: TGCGCCAGCAGCTTGGAGGGGGAGAACACCGGGGAGCTGTTTTTT. Protein product: CASSLEGENTGELFF.

Of note for this clonotype: Given a much more abundant clone one base away, this may be a read error. The rearrangement uses TRBV2 and TRBJ2-5; D is perhaps TRBD2 (5 bases). Germline V gene data show CDR1 as SNHLY and CDR2 as FYNNEI. The CDR3 is 11 amino acids. Here the CDR3 reads CASSSWETEYF. The CDR3 nucleotides read TGTGCCAGCAGCTCCTGGGAGACCGAGTACTTC.

V and J are TRBV18 and TRBJ1-3; 9 bases are a match to TRBD1. The CDR3 totals 15 residues. With V trimmed by 2 bases and J by 4 bases, 3 bases remained unmatched. In germline, CDR1 is KGHSH, CDR2 LQKENI. The CDR3 reads CASSPATGGGNTIYF. As DNA, the CDR3 is TGTGCCAGCTCACCAGCGACAGGGGGAGGAAACACCATATATTTT.

The chain couples TRBV6-1 to TRBJ2-3, with 9 positions matching TRBD2. The CDR3 sequence is 15 residues long. In germline, CDR1 is MNHNS, CDR2 SASEGT. V gave up 4 bases and J gave up 6 bases; unmatched junction bases: 8. The CDR3 region is CASSVGGRAHDTQYF. The DNA for the CDR3 is TGTGCCAGCAGTGTTGGCGGGAGGGCCCATGATACGCAGTATTTT.

This clonotype was counted between two and nine times. The chain employs TRBV5-4 and TRBJ2-1, with TRBD2 matching over 12 bases. The junction had 5 bases not matched to a gene; V was cut back by 4 bases and J by 0 bases. The CDR3 contains 17 residues. CDR1 SGHNT and CDR2 YYREEE come from the germline V gene (reference sequence). The CDR3: CASSLGTSGSSYNEQFF. The CDR3 bases are TGTGCCAGCAGCCTAGGGACTAGCGGGTCCTCCTACAATGAGCAGTTCTTC.

This sequence joins TRBV20-1 and TRBJ2-1; D remains ambiguous. Germline V gives CDR1 DFQATT, CDR2 SNEGSKA (reference sequence). Trimming pared 5 bases from V and 0 bases from J, leaving 20 bases between. This CDR3 comprises 17 residues. This CDR3 reads CSAGVFGSTNSYNEQFF. CDR3 nucleotide sequence: TGCAGTGCTGGAGTATTTGGGTCTACGAACTCCTACAATGAGCAGTTCTTC.

The chain uses TRBV7-2 and TRBJ1-5; D may be TRBD1 (6 bases). The V end was cut by 5 bases, the J end by 6 bases, with 14 bases between. This CDR3 contains 14 residues. Germline assignment: CDR1 SGHTA and CDR2 FQGNSA. The CDR3 protein is CASSRIGGGQPQHF. As DNA, the CDR3 is TGTGCCAGCAGCCGAATTGGGGGCGGTCAGCCCCAGCATTTT.

This clonotype came up many times. The chain couples TRBV5-5 to TRBJ2-7, with D unresolved. The CDR3 runs to 12 residues. Germline V CDR1 and CDR2: SGHKS, YYEKEE (reference sequence). The V and J ends lost 4 bases and 2 bases respectively, with 7 bases between them. The CDR3 DNA reads as TGTGCCAGCAGCCACCGGGCCTACGAGCAGTACTTC. Translated, it gives CASSHRAYEQYF. Full variable domain (rest looked up from reference TRBV5-5 and TRBJ2-7): DAGVTQSPTHLIKTRGQQVTLRCSPISGHKSVSWYQQVLGQGPQFIFQYYEKEERGRGNFPDRFSARQFPNYSSELNVNALLLGDSALYLCASSHRAYEQYFGPGTRLTVT.

This rearrangement joins TRBV20-1 to TRBJ2-7, with TRBD2 matching 12 bases. Germline CDR1 reads DFQATT; CDR2 reads SNEGSKA (reference sequence). This CDR3 has 14 amino acids. V gave up 4 bases and J gave up 7 bases; unmatched junction bases: 8. This CDR3 is CSATLLAGGWEQYF. CDR3 DNA: TGCAGTGCTACATTACTAGCGGGGGGATGGGAGCAGTACTTC.

This clonotype was counted a few times. V and J are TRBV9 and TRBJ2-7, with 11 bases aligning to TRBD1. CDR1 and CDR2 (germline): SGDLS, YYNGEE. J lost 6 bases, V lost 0 bases, and 8 bases had no gene match. The CDR3 has 16 amino acids. CDR3 amino acids: CASSVGTGGMIGEQYF. As DNA, the CDR3 is TGTGCCAGCAGCGTAGGGACAGGGGGCATGATAGGCGAGCAGTACTTC.

There are a few counts of this clonotype. V usage is TRBV11-2 and J usage is TRBJ2-4; D unresolved. This CDR3 has 20 amino acids. CDR1 and CDR2 from the germline V gene are SGHAT and FQNNGV. The germline V and J ends were trimmed by 1 base and 0 bases, with 22 bases remaining between them. CDR3 in DNA: TGTGCCAGCAGCTTAGTTCCTAGAACCCCATCTTTATTAGCCAAAAACATTCAGTACTTC. Amino acids: CASSLVPRTPSLLAKNIQYF.

The V and J genes are TRBV7-9 and TRBJ1-2, with D unresolved. This CDR3 is built from 16 residues. Germline-derived CDR1 and CDR2 are SEHNR and FQNEAQ (reference sequence). V lost 2 bases to trimming and J lost 0 bases, with 13 bases between them. The DNA of the CDR3 is TGTGCCAGCAGCTTAAAGTCTCGGAAAGCTAACTATGGCTACACCTTC. It encodes CASSLKSRKANYGYTF.

This clonotype ranks as large. The chain carries TRBV7-2 and TRBJ2-1; TRBD1 might be the D (5 bases). The CDR3 runs to 14 residues. V was shortened by 1 base and J by 6 bases, with 10 bases between the two germline ends. Germline values: CDR1 SGHTA, CDR2 FQGNSA. The CDR3 nucleotides are TGTGCCAGCAGCTTAGGAACAGGTTTCAATGAGCAGTTCTTC. Its translation: CASSLGTGFNEQFF.

The chain recombines TRBV2 with TRBJ2-3, with 9 bases matching TRBD1. Trimming took 6 bases from V and 2 from J; bases not matched to a gene: 6. This CDR3 spans 15 amino acids. Germline V gives CDR1 SNHLY, CDR2 FYNNEI. The CDR3 nucleotides are TGTGCCAGCAGGTGGGACAGGGTAAACACAGATACGCAGTATTTT. Protein sequence: CASRWDRVNTDTQYF.

The chain couples TRBV28 to TRBJ2-3; no clear D gene. CDR1 is MDHEN, CDR2 SYDVKM, per germline. This CDR3 has 14 amino acids. Trimming removed 6 bases from V and 2 bases from J, with 12 bases in between. Here the CDR3 reads CASRAPPSTDTQYF. The CDR3 region has the DNA TGTGCCAGCAGGGCCCCCCCCTCCACAGATACGCAGTATTTT.

This clonotype was seen at least ten times. The chain recombines TRBV4-3 with TRBJ2-2, with D possibly being TRBD2 (6 bases). The CDR3 sequence is 17 residues long. V lost 0 bases and J lost 5, with 16 bases in between. Germline values: CDR1 LGHNA, CDR2 YSLEER. The CDR3 sequence: CASSQDPPSDPTGELFF. CDR3 in DNA: TGCGCCAGCAGCCAAGATCCCCCTAGCGACCCAACCGGGGAGCTGTTTTTT.

This clonotype showed up many times. This sequence joins TRBV7-9 and TRBJ2-3, with 7 bases fitting TRBD1. Germline V gene lookup returns CDR1 SEHNR and CDR2 FQNEAQ (reference sequence). Germline trimming cut 4 bases from V and 5 bases from J; bases unmatched to any gene: 12. The CDR3 has 16 residues. In DNA form, the CDR3 reads TGTGCCAGCAGCTCCTGGACAGGTGGTAATAGAGATACGCAGTATTTT. This gives the protein CASSSWTGGNRDTQYF.

This clonotype was observed a few times. CDR3 nucleotides: TGTGCCAGCAGTTTGCGGGGGCGAAATGAGCAGTTCTTC. Its protein is CASSLRGRNEQFF. The chain carries TRBV6-1 and TRBJ2-1, with D perhaps matching TRBD2 (7 bases). The CDR3 sequence is 13 residues long. Germline V gene lookup returns CDR1 MNHNS and CDR2 SASEGT. V lost 5 bases, J lost 7 bases, and 12 bases lay in between.

In this sample, this clonotype turned up many times. The V call is TRBV11-2, the J call TRBJ2-6; D is possibly TRBD2 (6 bases). The germline CDR1 and CDR2 sequences are SGHAT and FQNNGV. The CDR3 runs to 19 residues. Trimming stripped 2 bases from V and 0 bases from J, with 17 bases between. The CDR3 region is CASSLKIVTLASGANVLTF. The DNA of the CDR3 is TGTGCCAGCAGCTTAAAAATTGTCACACTAGCCTCTGGGGCCAACGTCCTGACTTTC.

This clonotype was observed a handful of times. V gene TRBV20-1 combines with J gene TRBJ1-1; 8 bases agree with TRBD1. Germline V CDR1 and CDR2: DFQATT, SNEGSKA (reference sequence). The trim removed 2 bases at V and 0 bases at J, leaving 2 bases unmatched. The CDR3 covers 14 residues. CDR3 sequence: CSARRTGLNTEAFF. The CDR3 region has the DNA TGCAGTGCTAGACGGACAGGGTTGAACACTGAAGCTTTCTTT.